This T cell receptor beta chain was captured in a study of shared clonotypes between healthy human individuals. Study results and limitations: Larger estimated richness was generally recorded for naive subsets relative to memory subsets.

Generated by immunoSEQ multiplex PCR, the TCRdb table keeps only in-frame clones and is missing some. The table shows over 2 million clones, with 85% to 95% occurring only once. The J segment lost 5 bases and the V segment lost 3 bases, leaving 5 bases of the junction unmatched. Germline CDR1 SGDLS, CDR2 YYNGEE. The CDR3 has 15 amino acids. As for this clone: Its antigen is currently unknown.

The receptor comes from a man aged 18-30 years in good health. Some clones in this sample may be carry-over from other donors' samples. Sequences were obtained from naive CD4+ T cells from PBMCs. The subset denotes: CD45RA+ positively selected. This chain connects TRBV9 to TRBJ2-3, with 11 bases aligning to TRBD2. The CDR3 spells CASSALAGVGDTQYF. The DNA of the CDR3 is TGTGCCAGCAGCGCACTAGCGGGAGTTGGAGATACGCAGTATTTT.